This TCR beta chain was retrieved from a study of blood T cell repertoires in COVID-19. Background on the study: PBMCs, B-cell-depleted T cells, or T cells provided the cDNA or gDNA that made up the material.

The ends lost 2 bases at V and 3 bases at J; junction bases unmatched: 1. The germline CDR1 and CDR2 sequences are SGHRS and YFSETQ. This CDR3 is built from 14 residues. Under the authors' procedure: Amplification of reference gene primers was used by the study to estimate nucleated cell counts. Libraries were prepared by immunoSEQ multiplex PCR; TCRdb keeps only in-frame clonotypes and omits some of them. That table is the source of V, J and clone size, and D and trimming were worked out from the DNA. The table has around 100,000 clones, approximately 80% seen once. Sequenced sample: peripheral blood. V and J are TRBV5-1 and TRBJ2-3, with 9 bases lining up with TRBD2. This receptor was identified in a human donor in a cohort sampled during active COVID-19. The CDR3 DNA reads TGCGCCAGCAGCTTCCTAGCGGGGACAGATACGCAGTATTTT. This codes for CASSFLAGTDTQYF.